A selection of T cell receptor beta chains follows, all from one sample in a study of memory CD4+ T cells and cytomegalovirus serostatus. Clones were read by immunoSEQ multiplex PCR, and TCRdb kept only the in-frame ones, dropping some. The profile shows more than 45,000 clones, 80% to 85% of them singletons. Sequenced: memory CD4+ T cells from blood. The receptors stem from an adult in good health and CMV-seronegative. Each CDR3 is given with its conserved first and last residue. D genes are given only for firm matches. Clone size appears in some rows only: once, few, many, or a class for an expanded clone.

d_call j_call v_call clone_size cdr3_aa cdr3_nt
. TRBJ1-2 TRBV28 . CASSSSYGYTF TGTGCCAGCAGTTCGTCTTATGGCTACACCTTC
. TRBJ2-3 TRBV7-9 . CASSGKSTDTQYF TGTGCCAGCAGCGGTAAGAGCACAGATACGCAGTATTTT
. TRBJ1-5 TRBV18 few CASSPGPRFPNQPQHF TGTGCCAGCTCACCGGGACCCCGCTTCCCCAATCAGCCCCAGCATTTT
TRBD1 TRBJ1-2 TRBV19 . CASTPGLGDRGARYGYTF TGTGCCAGTACCCCTGGTCTAGGGGACAGGGGCGCTCGCTATGGCTACACCTTC
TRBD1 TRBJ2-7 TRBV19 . CASSTTQGFTYEQYF TGTGCCAGTAGTACCACACAGGGGTTCACCTACGAGCAGTACTTC
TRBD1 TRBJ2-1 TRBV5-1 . CASSLTAGGTYNEQFF TGCGCCAGCAGCTTGACCGCAGGGGGCACCTACAATGAGCAGTTCTTC
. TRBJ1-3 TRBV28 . CASRSGAGTIRNTIYF TGTGCCAGCCGGTCGGGAGCCGGGACAATAAGAAACACCATATATTTT
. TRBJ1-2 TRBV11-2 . CASSLGPGGYTF TGTGCCAGCAGCTTAGGACCAGGGGGCTACACCTTC
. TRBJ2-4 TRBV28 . CASSNGDTLAKNIQYF TGTGCCAGCAGTAATGGGGACACCTTAGCCAAAAACATTCAGTACTTC
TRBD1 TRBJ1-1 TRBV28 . CASSPIGTGAFNTEAFF TGTGCCAGCAGTCCCATCGGGACAGGGGCCTTTAACACTGAAGCTTTCTTT
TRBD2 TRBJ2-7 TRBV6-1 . CASSEMGRENEQYF TGTGCCAGCAGTGAGATGGGGCGGGAGAACGAGCAGTACTTC
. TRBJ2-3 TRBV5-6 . CASTRDFASTDTQYF TGTGCCAGCACCCGGGACTTCGCTAGCACAGATACGCAGTATTTT
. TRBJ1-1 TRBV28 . CASSLGHREAEAFF TGTGCCAGCAGTTTAGGGCACAGAGAGGCTGAAGCTTTCTTT
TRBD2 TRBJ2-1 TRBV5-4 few CASSLVGSGREQFF TGTGCCAGCAGCTTGGTTGGTAGCGGGAGAGAGCAGTTCTTC
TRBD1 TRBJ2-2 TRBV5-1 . CASSPGTGNTGELFF TGCGCCAGCAGTCCCGGGACAGGGAACACCGGGGAGCTGTTTTTT
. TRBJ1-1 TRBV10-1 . CASRLAKNTEAFF TGCGCCAGCAGGTTAGCAAAGAACACTGAAGCTTTCTTT
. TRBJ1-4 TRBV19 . CASNLGSANEKLFF TGTGCCAGTAATTTGGGATCAGCTAATGAAAAACTGTTTTTT
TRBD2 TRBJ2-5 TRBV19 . CASSIRAGAGETQYF TGTGCCAGTAGTATTCGGGCGGGAGCGGGGGAGACCCAGTACTTC